This TCR beta chain was recorded in a study of early T cells in non-severe SARS-CoV-2 infection. Comment on this clonotype: Its antigen is currently unknown.

Study-wide points: VDJdb-based annotation leaned toward anti-spike CD8 responses and missed private and CD4 specificities.

cDNA molecules, individually, were tagged with unique molecular identifiers. From the 5' RACE reads, TCRdb called clonotypes with MiXCR, one entry per CDR3 protein. The table includes more than 60,000 distinct CDR3 sequences, 13% detected once. The length of the CDR3 is 16 residues. From germline, CDR1 is SNHLY and CDR2 FYNNEI. Trimming at V came to 5 bases and at J to 1 base, leaving 6 bases not matched to a gene. The chain has TRBV2 and TRBJ2-3; TRBD2 matches at 10 bases. The source is an adult who was a healthcare worker with PCR-confirmed SARS-CoV-2 infection or an uninfected control (not recorded which). Sequencing input: whole blood. Here the CDR3 reads CASSWNLAGGTDTQYF. The CDR3 region has the DNA TGTGCCAGCAGTTGGAACCTAGCGGGGGGCACAGATACGCAGTATTTT. The full variable domain, rest sourced from reference TRBV2 and TRBJ2-3, is EPEVTQTPSHQVTQMGQEVILRCVPISNHLYFYWYRQILGQKVEFLVSFYNNEISEKSEIFDDQFSVERPDGSNFTLKIRSTKLEDSAMYFCASSWNLAGGTDTQYFGPGTRLTVL.